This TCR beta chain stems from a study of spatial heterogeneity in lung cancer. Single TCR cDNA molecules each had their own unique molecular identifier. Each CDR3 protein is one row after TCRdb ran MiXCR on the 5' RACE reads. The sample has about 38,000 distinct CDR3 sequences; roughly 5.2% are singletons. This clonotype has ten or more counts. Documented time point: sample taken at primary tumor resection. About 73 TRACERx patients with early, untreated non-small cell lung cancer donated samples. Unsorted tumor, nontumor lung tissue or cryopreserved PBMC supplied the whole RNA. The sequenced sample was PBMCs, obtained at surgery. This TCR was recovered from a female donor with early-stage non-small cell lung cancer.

Here the CDR3 DNA reads TGTGCCAGCAGTTTTAGTCTCGGCTCGGGACAGGGAAATCAGCCCCAGCATTTT. Its protein product is CASSFSLGSGQGNQPQHF. The chain combines TRBV12-3 or TRBV12-4 with TRBJ1-5, with 9 bases that match TRBD1. CDR3 length: 18 residues. The ends lost 3 bases at V and 4 bases at J; junction bases unmatched: 13.